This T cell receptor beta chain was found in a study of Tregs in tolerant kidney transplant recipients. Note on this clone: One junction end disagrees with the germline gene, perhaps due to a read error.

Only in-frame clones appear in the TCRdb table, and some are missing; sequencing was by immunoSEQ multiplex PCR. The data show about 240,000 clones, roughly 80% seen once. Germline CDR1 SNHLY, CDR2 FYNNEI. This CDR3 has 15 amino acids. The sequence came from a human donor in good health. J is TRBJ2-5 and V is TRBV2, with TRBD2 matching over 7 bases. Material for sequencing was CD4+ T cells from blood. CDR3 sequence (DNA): TGTGCCAGCAGCGAAGCCCGGGGAGGGCAAGAGACCCAGTACTTC. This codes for CASSEARGGQETQYF.